The rows below give T cell receptor beta chains drawn from one sample of a study of T cells in localized non-small cell lung cancer. The assay was immunoSEQ multiplex PCR, and TCRdb's table has in-frame clones only and misses some. The sample comprises around 4,000 clones, 34% of which are singletons, and roughly 18% rests with the top ten. The sample in question was lung tumor tissue, obtained before any cancer treatment. The receptors here all came from a man aged 40 to 75 with stage II squamous cell lung carcinoma. Each CDR3 is given with its conserved first and last residue. D genes are given only for firm matches. A clone size is listed for some rows: how often the clone was seen (once, few, many), or a class if it is expanded.

TRBV7-2	.	few	TRBJ2-1	CASSLPGTVEQFF	TGTGCCAGCAGCTTACCGGGAACAGTTGAGCAGTTCTTC
TRBV11-3	.	few	TRBJ2-2	CASSLVGINTGELFF	TGTGCCAGCAGCTTAGTTGGAATTAACACCGGGGAGCTGTTTTTT
TRBV11-3	.	.	TRBJ2-7	CASSLDTGEVYEQYF	TGTGCCAGCAGCTTGGATACGGGAGAGGTCTACGAGCAGTACTTC
TRBV11-3	TRBD2	.	TRBJ2-3	CASSLVSGGTTDTQYF	TGTGCCAGCAGCTTAGTTAGCGGGGGAACTACAGATACGCAGTATTTT
TRBV6-8	.	.	TRBJ2-2	CATHRKGTGELFF	TGTGCCACCCACCGGAAGGGCACCGGGGAGCTGTTTTTT
TRBV9	.	.	TRBJ1-4	CASSGLRDNEKLFF	TGTGCCAGCAGCGGCCTCCGGGACAATGAAAAACTGTTTTTT
TRBV19	.	few	TRBJ2-7	CASSMVGYGEQYF	TGTGCCAGTAGTATGGTAGGGTACGGCGAGCAGTACTTC
TRBV18	.	few	TRBJ1-2	CASSPTSENYGYTF	TGTGCCAGCTCACCAACTTCAGAGAACTATGGCTACACCTTC
TRBV12-5	.	medium-sized	TRBJ2-5	CASGLGQMGETQYF	TGTGCTAGTGGTTTGGGGCAAATGGGGGAGACCCAGTACTTC
TRBV11-3	.	medium-sized	TRBJ1-4	CASSILVRDGGNEKLFF	TGTGCCAGCAGCATACTCGTCCGGGACGGCGGAAATGAAAAACTGTTTTTT
TRBV30	TRBD2	.	TRBJ2-2	CAWTPGRKTGELFF	TGTGCCTGGACTCCCGGGAGGAAGACCGGGGAGCTGTTTTTT
TRBV30	TRBD1	.	TRBJ1-2	CAWGQAANYGYTF	TGTGCCTGGGGACAGGCAGCTAACTATGGCTACACCTTC
TRBV10-2	TRBD1	.	TRBJ1-2	CASKGTETFYGYTF	TGCGCCAGCAAGGGGACAGAAACTTTCTATGGCTACACCTTC
TRBV9	.	.	TRBJ2-7	CASIADTAYEQYF	TGTGCCAGCATAGCGGACACCGCCTACGAGCAGTACTTC
TRBV11-3	.	large	TRBJ1-5	CASSLEASLNQPQHF	TGTGCCAGCAGCTTAGAGGCTAGCCTAAATCAGCCCCAGCATTTT
TRBV29-1	.	few	TRBJ2-6	CSVRLSGANVLTF	TGCAGCGTTAGGCTTTCTGGGGCCAACGTCCTGACTTTC
TRBV6-8	.	few	TRBJ1-5	CAISREPDHSNQPQHF	TGTGCCATCTCCCGAGAACCGGACCACAGCAATCAGCCCCAGCATTTT
TRBV10-2	TRBD1	.	TRBJ2-7	CASSAGTGGEQYF	TGCGCCAGCAGTGCCGGAACAGGGGGCGAGCAGTACTTC
TRBV11-3	.	medium-sized	TRBJ2-2	CASRYWDSRDTGELFF	TGTGCCAGCAGATATTGGGACTCACGGGACACCGGGGAGCTGTTTTTT
TRBV6-8	TRBD1	medium-sized	TRBJ1-4	CASSLTGVGEKLFF	TGTGCCAGCAGTCTGACAGGGGTAGGGGAAAAACTGTTTTTT
TRBV30	.	.	TRBJ1-1	CAWLQGFAEAFF	TGTGCCTGGCTACAGGGTTTCGCTGAAGCTTTCTTT
TRBV5-1	.	.	TRBJ1-4	CASSWGSLAANEKLFF	TGCGCCAGCAGTTGGGGTTCCTTAGCAGCTAATGAAAAACTGTTTTTT
TRBV6-8	.	.	TRBJ1-2	CASSSPDTANYGYTF	TGTGCCAGCAGTTCCCCGGACACCGCGAACTATGGCTACACCTTC
TRBV11-3	.	medium-sized	TRBJ1-3	CASSRSSSSSGNTIYF	TGTGCCAGCAGCCGTTCATCCTCAAGCTCTGGAAACACCATATATTTT
TRBV9	.	.	TRBJ2-2	CASRGDNTGELFF	TGTGCCAGCAGGGGCGACAACACCGGGGAGCTGTTTTTT
TRBV2	.	.	TRBJ2-3	CASRPGSSWADTQYF	TGTGCCAGCAGACCGGGAAGTTCTTGGGCAGATACGCAGTATTTT
TRBV18	TRBD1	.	TRBJ2-7	CASSPGTGAPYEQYF	TGTGCCAGCTCACCGGGGACAGGGGCCCCCTACGAGCAGTACTTC
TRBV19	.	.	TRBJ1-1	CASSPLRGPEAFF	TGTGCCAGTAGTCCTCTAAGGGGACCTGAAGCTTTCTTT
TRBV11-3	TRBD2	.	TRBJ2-5	CASSLGLAGAETQYF	TGTGCCAGCAGCTTGGGGCTAGCGGGAGCAGAGACCCAGTACTTC
TRBV10-2	.	.	TRBJ1-1	CASSETAGRHTEAFF	TGCGCCAGCAGTGAAACGGCAGGGCGGCACACTGAAGCTTTCTTT
TRBV30	TRBD2	.	TRBJ2-4	CAWSGIAGEAKNIQYF	TGTGCCTGGAGTGGGATAGCGGGAGAAGCCAAAAACATTCAGTACTTC
TRBV11-3	TRBD1	.	TRBJ2-2	CASRGTGESGELFF	TGTGCCAGCAGGGGGACAGGGGAATCCGGGGAGCTGTTTTTT
TRBV28	.	.	TRBJ2-5	CASAIAQAPKTQYF	TGTGCCAGCGCCATCGCCCAGGCCCCAAAGACCCAGTACTTC
TRBV10-2	TRBD1	.	TRBJ1-2	CASSANRGNYGYTF	TGCGCCAGCAGTGCGAACAGGGGGAACTATGGCTACACCTTC
TRBV5-1	.	.	TRBJ1-1	CASSSTGTGTEAFF	TGCGCCAGCAGCTCCACAGGAACTGGGACTGAAGCTTTCTTT
TRBV28	.	.	TRBJ1-2	CASKGGQLVANYGYTF	TGTGCCAGCAAAGGCGGTCAACTCGTCGCTAACTATGGCTACACCTTC
TRBV6-8	TRBD1	few	TRBJ1-2	CASSLGQGFRYGYTF	TGTGCCAGCAGCCTGGGACAGGGGTTTCGCTATGGCTACACCTTC
TRBV19	TRBD1	.	TRBJ1-1	CASSRQGSGTEAFF	TGTGCCAGTAGCAGACAGGGGTCGGGAACTGAAGCTTTCTTT
TRBV7-6	.	.	TRBJ2-5	CASSLVISQETQYF	TGTGCCAGCAGCTTAGTTATCAGCCAAGAGACCCAGTACTTC
TRBV5-1	TRBD1	.	TRBJ1-1	CASSLASDRGYTEAFF	TGCGCCAGCAGCTTGGCTTCCGACAGGGGGTACACTGAAGCTTTCTTT
TRBV11-3	.	few	TRBJ1-3	CASRTATSGNTIYF	TGTGCCAGCAGGACGGCCACCTCTGGAAACACCATATATTTT
TRBV14	TRBD1	.	TRBJ1-1	CASSFAGGFTEAFF	TGTGCCAGCAGCTTCGCAGGGGGCTTCACTGAAGCTTTCTTT
TRBV29-1	.	few	TRBJ1-1	CSVTAGTGGTEAFF	TGCAGCGTTACGGCAGGGACGGGGGGGACTGAAGCTTTCTTT
TRBV29-1	.	.	TRBJ1-3	CSVRPSGNTIYF	TGCAGCGTGCGACCCTCTGGAAACACCATATATTTT
TRBV19	.	.	TRBJ1-4	CASSIGRGEKLFF	TGTGCCAGTAGTATCGGGAGGGGTGAAAAACTGTTTTTT
TRBV6-8	.	few	TRBJ1-1	CASSRFESTEAFF	TGTGCCAGCAGTCGCTTTGAAAGCACTGAAGCTTTCTTT
TRBV6-8	TRBD2	.	TRBJ2-1	CASSRTLAGVGNEQFF	TGTGCCAGCAGCCGGACTCTAGCGGGAGTAGGGAATGAGCAGTTCTTC
TRBV5-1	TRBD1	.	TRBJ1-1	CASSAQQGSPEAFF	TGCGCCAGCAGCGCACAACAGGGGAGCCCTGAAGCTTTCTTT
TRBV6-8	TRBD1	medium-sized	TRBJ1-1	CASTPGGGWTEAFF	TGTGCCAGCACCCCAGGGGGCGGCTGGACTGAAGCTTTCTTT
TRBV18	.	few	TRBJ2-2	CASSPRSTGELFF	TGTGCCAGCTCACCACGCAGTACCGGGGAGCTGTTTTTT
TRBV7-6	TRBD2	.	TRBJ2-2	CASSLFPSGRANTGELFF	TGTGCCAGCAGCTTGTTTCCTAGCGGGAGGGCGAACACCGGGGAGCTGTTTTTT
TRBV6-8	.	.	TRBJ1-5	CAISPSTGPPQHF	TGTGCCATCAGCCCTTCCACGGGGCCGCCCCAGCATTTT
TRBV15	.	.	TRBJ2-2	CATSGAENTGELFF	TGTGCCACCTCCGGGGCAGAGAACACCGGGGAGCTGTTTTTT
TRBV6-8	.	few	TRBJ1-1	CASTLRGGTEAFF	TGTGCCAGCACTCTCAGGGGTGGCACTGAAGCTTTCTTT
TRBV30	.	.	TRBJ2-3	CAWSVPGTDTQYF	TGTGCCTGGAGTGTACCGGGCACAGATACGCAGTATTTT
TRBV9	.	few	TRBJ2-7	CASSAAGEKQYF	TGTGCCAGCAGCGCGGCAGGGGAGAAGCAGTACTTC